This is a list of T cell receptor beta chains from one sample in a study of T cell repertoires in cytomegalovirus infection. TCRdb passed the reads through MiXCR, listing each CDR3 protein once. The table lists about 240,000 distinct CDR3 sequences, under 8.5% of them singletons. The sequenced sample consisted of PBMCs. These receptors all stem from a human donor in good health (CMV status not recorded). Some clones in this sample may be carry-over from other donors' samples. Each CDR3 is given with its conserved first and last residue. Each record gives: D gene, CDR3 length, clone size, J gene, V gene, CDR3 protein, CDR3 DNA. A D gene is named only where the DNA matches it firmly. For some rows the clone size is stated as once, few or many, or as a class when expanded; others skip it.

D gene: NA
CDR3 length: 15
clone size: many
J gene: TRBJ2-1
V gene: TRBV7-9
CDR3 protein: CASSLAAGAGNEQFF
CDR3 DNA: TGTGCCAGCAGCTTAGCGGCAGGGGCCGGGAATGAGCAGTTCTTC

D gene: TRBD2
CDR3 length: 14
clone size: NA
J gene: TRBJ2-3
V gene: TRBV19
CDR3 protein: CASRPSGGTDTQYF
CDR3 DNA: TGTGCCAGTAGGCCTAGCGGGGGCACAGATACGCAGTATTTT

D gene: NA
CDR3 length: 12
clone size: many
J gene: TRBJ2-1
V gene: TRBV6-2/TRBV6-3
CDR3 protein: CASSLRYNEQFF
CDR3 DNA: TGTGCCAGCAGTTTGCGCTACAATGAGCAGTTCTTC

D gene: NA
CDR3 length: 13
clone size: NA
J gene: TRBJ1-2
V gene: TRBV7-2
CDR3 protein: CASSLADLGGYTF
CDR3 DNA: TGTGCCAGCAGCTTGGCCGATCTAGGAGGCTACACCTTC

D gene: TRBD1
CDR3 length: 12
clone size: few
J gene: TRBJ2-1
V gene: TRBV20-1
CDR3 protein: CSAGRGPQEQFF
CDR3 DNA: TGCAGTGCGGGCAGGGGGCCCCAAGAGCAGTTCTTC

D gene: NA
CDR3 length: 15
clone size: many
J gene: TRBJ1-6
V gene: TRBV7-8
CDR3 protein: CASSLNSGGNSPLHF
CDR3 DNA: TGTGCCAGCAGCTTAAATTCTGGGGGGAATTCACCCCTCCACTTT

D gene: TRBD2
CDR3 length: 20
clone size: many
J gene: TRBJ2-6
V gene: TRBV5-6
CDR3 protein: CASSLVGSGGSINEANVLTF
CDR3 DNA: TGTGCCAGCAGCTTGGTGGGTAGCGGGGGGTCAATTAATGAGGCCAACGTCCTGACTTTC

D gene: NA
CDR3 length: 16
clone size: many
J gene: TRBJ2-7
V gene: TRBV7-2
CDR3 protein: CASSLLAGSSSYEQYF
CDR3 DNA: TGTGCCAGCAGCTTACTTGCGGGTTCTAGCTCCTACGAGCAGTACTTC

D gene: TRBD1
CDR3 length: 14
clone size: many
J gene: TRBJ1-4
V gene: TRBV12-3/TRBV12-4
CDR3 protein: CASCQGATNEKLFF
CDR3 DNA: TGTGCCAGCTGTCAGGGGGCAACTAATGAAAAACTGTTTTTT

D gene: TRBD2
CDR3 length: 15
clone size: few
J gene: TRBJ2-1
V gene: TRBV3-1
CDR3 protein: CASSPTTSGGNEQFF
CDR3 DNA: TGTGCCAGCAGCCCGACGACTAGCGGGGGCAATGAGCAGTTCTTC

D gene: TRBD1
CDR3 length: 15
clone size: NA
J gene: TRBJ1-5
V gene: TRBV20-1
CDR3 protein: CSAAKGASSNQPQHF
CDR3 DNA: TGCAGTGCCGCCAAGGGGGCGAGTAGCAATCAGCCCCAGCATTTT

D gene: NA
CDR3 length: 13
clone size: many
J gene: TRBJ2-6
V gene: TRBV6-2/TRBV6-3
CDR3 protein: CASRASGANVLTF
CDR3 DNA: TGTGCCAGCCGCGCCTCTGGGGCCAACGTCCTGACTTTC

D gene: NA
CDR3 length: 11
clone size: many
J gene: TRBJ1-3
V gene: TRBV29-1
CDR3 protein: CSVVGGNTIYF
CDR3 DNA: TGCAGCGTTGTTGGTGGAAACACCATATATTTT

D gene: TRBD1
CDR3 length: 16
clone size: many
J gene: TRBJ2-4
V gene: TRBV6-1
CDR3 protein: CASSYIRGPAKNIQYF
CDR3 DNA: TGTGCCAGCAGTTATATCAGGGGGCCGGCCAAAAACATTCAGTACTTC

D gene: NA
CDR3 length: 13
clone size: many
J gene: TRBJ1-4
V gene: TRBV7-2
CDR3 protein: CASSLGRGEKLFF
CDR3 DNA: TGTGCCAGCAGCCTTGGTAGGGGTGAAAAACTGTTTTTT

D gene: TRBD2
CDR3 length: 14
clone size: many
J gene: TRBJ2-1
V gene: TRBV6-2/TRBV6-3
CDR3 protein: CASSWAGVGNEQFF
CDR3 DNA: TGTGCCAGCAGTTGGGCGGGGGTGGGGAATGAGCAGTTCTTC

D gene: NA
CDR3 length: 14
clone size: many
J gene: TRBJ2-3
V gene: TRBV20-1
CDR3 protein: CSARGSMGPDTQYF
CDR3 DNA: TGCAGTGCACGGGGCTCCATGGGGCCAGATACGCAGTATTTT

D gene: TRBD2
CDR3 length: 19
clone size: many
J gene: TRBJ2-3
V gene: TRBV28
CDR3 protein: CASSPWGTSGGRGTDTQYF
CDR3 DNA: TGTGCCAGCAGCCCCTGGGGGACTAGCGGGGGCAGGGGCACAGATACGCAGTATTTT

D gene: NA
CDR3 length: 12
clone size: few
J gene: TRBJ2-3
V gene: TRBV12-3/TRBV12-4
CDR3 protein: CASSLTPDTQYF
CDR3 DNA: TGTGCCAGCAGTTTGACCCCAGATACGCAGTATTTT

D gene: NA
CDR3 length: 14
clone size: many
J gene: TRBJ2-7
V gene: TRBV11-1
CDR3 protein: CASSLKGPSREQYF
CDR3 DNA: TGTGCCAGCAGCTTAAAAGGACCCAGCCGCGAGCAGTACTTC

D gene: NA
CDR3 length: 12
clone size: many
J gene: TRBJ1-5
V gene: TRBV6-2/TRBV6-3
CDR3 protein: CASSYPMRPQHF
CDR3 DNA: TGTGCCAGCAGTTACCCCATGCGGCCCCAGCATTTT

D gene: NA
CDR3 length: 13
clone size: many
J gene: TRBJ1-1
V gene: TRBV7-2
CDR3 protein: CASSFYLNTEAFF
CDR3 DNA: TGTGCCAGCAGCTTTTATTTGAACACTGAAGCTTTCTTT

D gene: NA
CDR3 length: 14
clone size: many
J gene: TRBJ1-6
V gene: TRBV19
CDR3 protein: CASSITGLDSPLHF
CDR3 DNA: TGTGCCAGTAGTATCACGGGTTTGGATTCACCCCTCCACTTT

D gene: NA
CDR3 length: 15
clone size: NA
J gene: TRBJ2-1
V gene: TRBV5-6
CDR3 protein: CASSLSWGSYNEQFF
CDR3 DNA: TGTGCCAGCAGCTTGTCGTGGGGATCCTACAATGAGCAGTTCTTC

D gene: TRBD2
CDR3 length: 19
clone size: many
J gene: TRBJ2-2
V gene: TRBV5-1
CDR3 protein: CASSPRLAGARANTGELFF
CDR3 DNA: TGCGCCAGCAGCCCAAGACTAGCGGGGGCCCGAGCGAACACCGGGGAGCTGTTTTTT

D gene: NA
CDR3 length: 11
clone size: many
J gene: TRBJ2-2
V gene: TRBV7-2
CDR3 protein: CASTDPQELFF
CDR3 DNA: TGTGCCAGCACCGATCCGCAGGAGCTGTTTTTT

D gene: NA
CDR3 length: 13
clone size: few
J gene: TRBJ1-2
V gene: TRBV29-1
CDR3 protein: CSVEWTANYGYTF
CDR3 DNA: TGCAGCGTTGAATGGACAGCGAACTATGGCTACACCTTC

D gene: NA
CDR3 length: 16
clone size: many
J gene: TRBJ2-2
V gene: TRBV5-4
CDR3 protein: CASSTDSRKNTGELFF
CDR3 DNA: TGTGCCAGCAGCACGGACAGCCGGAAGAACACCGGGGAGCTGTTTTTT

D gene: NA
CDR3 length: 12
clone size: many
J gene: TRBJ1-1
V gene: TRBV7-2
CDR3 protein: CASSLEGGGAFF
CDR3 DNA: TGTGCCAGCAGCTTAGAGGGGGGGGGAGCTTTCTTT

D gene: TRBD1
CDR3 length: 15
clone size: many
J gene: TRBJ2-7
V gene: TRBV7-2
CDR3 protein: CASSLAGQATYEQYF
CDR3 DNA: TGTGCCAGCAGCTTAGCCGGACAGGCGACCTACGAGCAGTACTTC

D gene: NA
CDR3 length: 14
clone size: few
J gene: TRBJ1-1
V gene: TRBV27
CDR3 protein: CASSFGGRETEAFF
CDR3 DNA: TGTGCCAGCAGTTTCGGGGGGAGGGAAACTGAAGCTTTCTTT

D gene: TRBD1
CDR3 length: 12
clone size: many
J gene: TRBJ2-5
V gene: TRBV20-1
CDR3 protein: CSARTGRETQYF
CDR3 DNA: TGCAGTGCCAGGACAGGGCGGGAGACCCAGTACTTC

D gene: NA
CDR3 length: 13
clone size: few
J gene: TRBJ1-3
V gene: TRBV20-1
CDR3 protein: CSASGTQGNTIYF
CDR3 DNA: TGCAGTGCTAGTGGAACACAGGGAAACACCATATATTTT

D gene: NA
CDR3 length: 18
clone size: many
J gene: TRBJ2-6
V gene: TRBV6-1
CDR3 protein: CASSRSDRPFSGANVLTF
CDR3 DNA: TGTGCCAGCAGTCGAAGCGACAGGCCTTTTTCTGGGGCCAACGTCCTGACTTTC

D gene: NA
CDR3 length: 13
clone size: NA
J gene: TRBJ2-7
V gene: TRBV20-1
CDR3 protein: CSARGGLLSEQYF
CDR3 DNA: TGCAGTGCTAGGGGTGGACTACTTTCCGAGCAGTACTTC

D gene: NA
CDR3 length: 14
clone size: many
J gene: TRBJ2-3
V gene: TRBV5-1
CDR3 protein: CASSLGQDTDTQYF
CDR3 DNA: TGCGCCAGCAGCTTGGGGCAGGACACAGATACGCAGTATTTT

D gene: NA
CDR3 length: 15
clone size: many
J gene: TRBJ1-1
V gene: TRBV7-2
CDR3 protein: CASSRRKGGDTEAFF
CDR3 DNA: TGTGCCAGCAGCCGACGGAAGGGGGGGGACACTGAAGCTTTCTTT

D gene: NA
CDR3 length: 15
clone size: many
J gene: TRBJ2-5
V gene: TRBV5-1
CDR3 protein: CASSGPPAGQETQYF
CDR3 DNA: TGCGCCAGCAGCGGACCGCCGGCGGGACAAGAGACCCAGTACTTC

D gene: NA
CDR3 length: 17
clone size: few
J gene: TRBJ1-1
V gene: TRBV23-1
CDR3 protein: CASSQLKAGETNTEAFF
CDR3 DNA: TGCGCCAGCAGTCAATTAAAGGCAGGGGAAACGAACACTGAAGCTTTCTTT

D gene: TRBD1
CDR3 length: 17
clone size: many
J gene: TRBJ2-6
V gene: TRBV5-4
CDR3 protein: CASSTPPTGTGANVLTF
CDR3 DNA: TGTGCCAGCAGCACACCCCCGACAGGGACTGGGGCCAACGTCCTGACTTTC

D gene: NA
CDR3 length: 14
clone size: many
J gene: TRBJ1-5
V gene: TRBV20-1
CDR3 protein: CSARSDRENQPQHF
CDR3 DNA: TGCAGTGCTAGGTCCGACAGAGAGAATCAGCCCCAGCATTTT

D gene: TRBD1
CDR3 length: 16
clone size: many
J gene: TRBJ1-1
V gene: TRBV5-1
CDR3 protein: CASSLAPGTGNTEAFF
CDR3 DNA: TGCGCCAGCAGCTTGGCCCCCGGGACAGGGAACACTGAAGCTTTCTTT